This T cell receptor (beta chain) was retrieved from a study of CD8 T cells in Susac syndrome. Negative isolation was used for CD8+ and CD4+ T cells, and FACS enrichment was applied to TEMRA cells. After removal of 6 bases from V and 6 bases from J, the junction contained 6 bases not matched to a gene. Germline V CDR1 and CDR2: MNHEY, SMNVEV (reference sequence). The CDR3 spans 13 residues. The RNA input was roughly 0.45 to 1 ug, and it was reverse transcribed with random hexamers. Multiplex immunoSEQ PCR targeted 54 Vbeta and 13 Jbeta TCR beta segments. TCRdb processed the immunoSEQ multiplex PCR reads anew with MiXCR; each CDR3 protein has one entry. This sample has some 150,000 distinct CDR3 sequences, with roughly 94% found just once.

This TCR came from a human donor in good health. The sequenced sample consisted of CD8+ T cells from PBMCs. V and J are TRBV27 and TRBJ1-2; TRBD1 matches 8 bases. As DNA, the CDR3 is TGTGCCAGCAGGAGGACAGGGTTTCATGGCTACACCTTC. Translating it yields CASRRTGFHGYTF.